This T cell receptor (beta chain) was retrieved from a study of T cell repertoires in cytomegalovirus infection. Study-wide context: An indication of both CMV infection and matching HLA type came from public TCR beta signatures. General study results and limits: In two of eight donors, the top clonotype was HLA-C-restricted CMV-specific.

Each CDR3 protein gets one entry after TCRdb re-called the reads with MiXCR. Of under 850,000 distinct CDR3 sequences listed, about a third are singletons. A word on this clonotype: Its antigen is undetermined.

The sequence was obtained from a human donor in good health (CMV status not recorded). Some clones in this sample may be carry-over from other donors' samples. Sequencing was done on a sample of PBMCs.

The CDR3 is CASSWARILGDSGNTIYF. In DNA form, the CDR3 reads TGTGCCAGCAGCTGGGCCCGGATCCTCGGAGACTCTGGAAACACCATATATTTT. The J gene is TRBJ1-3, the V gene TRBV7-8; D uncertain. CDR3 length equals 18 residues. Trimming left V 4 bases short and J 0 bases short, with 19 bases between. CDR1 SGHVS and CDR2 FQNEAQ come from the germline V gene.